This T cell receptor (beta chain) is drawn from a study of blood T cells in healthy people across ages. This clonotype was seen only a few times. Its antigen is currently unknown. Alongside a J-beta primer mix, a sample-barcoded 5' primer served in a second PCR lasting 7 to 11 cycles. Tags on each cDNA molecule came from a template-switch adaptor with 12 random nucleotides. Any given sample supplied a minimum of 2.5 million CDR3-containing paired-end reads. TCRdb itself ran the 5' RACE reads through MiXCR, one entry per CDR3 protein. The data contain 1.5 million or so distinct CDR3 sequences, 42% of them singletons. This CDR3 is 14 amino acids long. Trimming took 0 bases from V and 0 from J, leaving 5 bases between them. The germline gives CDR1 LGHNA, CDR2 YSLEER. Points from the study as a whole: As age increased, TCR beta diversity per million T cells fell in a roughly linear fashion. It was found that TCR beta diversity correlated strongly with the percentage of naive T cells.

The TCR was taken from a young woman in good health. The V gene is TRBV4-3, the J gene TRBJ1-2; D is undetermined. Sequencing input: blood. Here the CDR3 reads CASSQDPTNYGYTF. DNA for the CDR3: TGCGCCAGCAGCCAAGATCCGACTAACTATGGCTACACCTTC.